Detailed here is one TCR beta chain. The donors, all healthy, were Caucasians living in Russia, aged about 6 to 100. The data are from a study of blood T cells in healthy people across ages. For the second PCR, which ran for 7 to 11 cycles, a sample-barcoded 5' primer and a J-beta primer mix were used. Every sample gave at least 3 million paired-end reads containing CDR3. TCRdb itself ran the 5' RACE reads through MiXCR, one entry per CDR3 protein. The profile shows about a million distinct CDR3 sequences, around two fifths of them singletons. V gave up 2 bases and J gave up 1 base; unmatched junction bases: 9. The CDR3 is made up of 17 amino acids. CDR1 is MNHEY and CDR2 is SVGEGT in the germline V gene.

This TCR came from a man between 18 and 29 years old in good health. Material: blood. The chain joins TRBV6-2 or TRBV6-3 to TRBJ2-7; 9 nucleotides agree with TRBD1. CDR3 bases: TGTGCCAGCAGTTACCCGGACAGGGGAACGATATCCTACGAGCAGTACTTC. Its protein is CASSYPDRGTISYEQYF.